The T cell receptor (beta chain) described here comes from a study of OX40 agonist ivuxolimab in advanced cancers. This clone was detected only a few times. Germline and junction disagree at one end, which may indicate a read error. The length of the CDR3 is 15 residues. Per the germline V gene, CDR1 is SSHAT and CDR2 is FNYEAQ (reference sequence). Clones were read by immunoSEQ multiplex PCR, and TCRdb kept only the in-frame ones, dropping some. In the table there are more than 85,000 clones, 80% to 95% of which are singletons. The sample in question was CD4+ or CD8+ T cells sorted from blood, obtained in a trial of the OX40 agonist ivuxolimab. This sequence joins TRBV7-7 and TRBJ2-1, with 10 bases matching TRBD2. This TCR came from an adult with an advanced solid tumor such as melanoma, head and neck, liver or kidney cancer. In nucleotides, the CDR3 is TGTGCTAGCAGCTTAGGGACTAGCGACTTCAATGAGCAGTTCTTC. Translated: CASSLGTSDFNEQFF.